Below, 13 T cell receptor beta chains from the same sample are listed, as sequenced in a study of CD8 T cells in ankylosing spondylitis. TCRdb re-derived calls from the 5' RACE reads in MiXCR, one entry per CDR3 protein. This table holds 35,000 or so distinct CDR3 sequences, about 15% found once. Sequencing was done on a sample of blood. The receptor source for this set is a male donor with ankylosing spondylitis or in good health (not recorded which).

The chain is built from TRBV19 and TRBJ2-3; 8 bases agree with TRBD1. Germline CDR1 is LNHDA and CDR2 is SQIVND (reference sequence). V dropped 3 bases and J dropped 4; count of bases not matched to a gene: 3. The CDR3 extends over 14 amino acids. The CDR3 loop is CASSMDRAADTQYF. The CDR3 DNA follows: TGTGCCAGTAGTATGGACAGGGCCGCAGATACGCAGTATTTT.

This clonotype turned up a few times. V gene TRBV5-1 combines with J gene TRBJ2-1; tentative D call: TRBD1 (5 bases). CDR1 and CDR2 (germline): SGHRS, YFSETQ. The CDR3 has 16 amino acids. V gave up 4 bases and J gave up 4 bases, with 18 bases separating them. The CDR3 reads CASSPGHAIGYNEQFF. CDR3 in DNA: TGCGCCAGCAGCCCTGGACACGCGATAGGATACAATGAGCAGTTCTTC.

This clonotype has more than one count but fewer than ten. The chain recombines TRBV6-1 with TRBJ2-2, with D uncertain. The CDR3 consists of 14 residues. The germline V gene has CDR1 MNHNS and CDR2 SASEGT. The ends were cut back, 6 bases at V and 5 bases at J, with 13 bases in the middle. As DNA, the CDR3 is TGTGCCAGCAGCGGCCGGACCTGGACCGGGGAGCTGTTTTTT. Translated, it gives CASSGRTWTGELFF.

This chain uses TRBV27 with TRBJ1-1; TRBD1 agrees at 9 bases. The V and J ends lost 9 bases and 9 bases, in that order; junction bases with no gene match: 11. This CDR3 contains 13 residues. Germline V CDR1 and CDR2: MNHEY, SMNVEV (reference sequence). The CDR3 spells CASGWTGETKAFF. The CDR3 bases are TGTGCCAGTGGGTGGACAGGGGAAACAAAAGCTTTCTTT.

This clonotype has a count of ten or more. V is TRBV5-1 and J is TRBJ2-2; tentative D call: TRBD1 (6 bases). V was clipped by 3 bases and J by 5 bases, with 8 bases between them. The CDR3 contains 13 residues. Germline V gene lookup returns CDR1 SGHRS and CDR2 YFSETQ. The CDR3 DNA is TGCGCCAGCAGCTCACAGGGTACCGGGGAGCTGTTTTTT. Its protein product is CASSSQGTGELFF.

The V and J genes are TRBV14 and TRBJ2-1; no definite D call. The germline V gene encodes CDR1 SGHDN and CDR2 FVKESK. The germline V and J ends were trimmed by 0 bases and 7 bases, with 7 bases remaining between them. The CDR3 contains 13 residues. The CDR3, as DNA: TGTGCCAGCAGCCAAGATAGGGAAAATGAGCAGTTCTTC. Its translation is CASSQDRENEQFF.

This chain uses TRBV20-1 with TRBJ2-2, with 7 nucleotides matching TRBD2. The germline CDR1 and CDR2 sequences are DFQATT and SNEGSKA (reference sequence). The CDR3 totals 14 residues. The V and J ends lost 6 bases and 5 bases, in that order; junction bases with no gene match: 9. CDR3 sequence reads: CSALRDYSTGELFF. As DNA, the CDR3 is TGCAGTGCCCTCCGGGACTACAGTACCGGGGAGCTGTTTTTT.

This clonotype has more than one count but fewer than ten. The chain combines TRBV29-1 with TRBJ2-5; a weak D match, TRBD1 (5 bases). This CDR3 comprises 13 residues. CDR1 is SQVTM, CDR2 ANQGSEA, per germline. V dropped 7 bases and J dropped 5 bases, with 17 bases sitting between them. The CDR3 DNA reads TGCAGCGGCACACGACAGTCGTCCGAGACCCAGTACTTC. It is translated as CSGTRQSSETQYF.

The table lists this clonotype with a few counts. V usage is TRBV6-2 or TRBV6-3 and J usage is TRBJ2-1; 11 bases align to TRBD2. The J segment lost 4 bases and the V segment lost 5 bases, leaving 10 bases of the junction unmatched. The CDR3 covers 17 residues. Germline V gene data show CDR1 as MNHEY and CDR2 as SVGEGT. This CDR3 reads CASSRSGGARLYNEQFF. The CDR3 DNA is TGTGCCAGCAGTCGTAGCGGGGGGGCTCGTCTGTACAATGAGCAGTTCTTC.

In this sample, this clonotype turned up a few times. The chain recombines TRBV3-1 with TRBJ2-1; perhaps TRBD1 as D (5 bases). V shed 1 base and J shed 5 bases, with 9 bases lying between them. This CDR3 is 14 amino acids long. Germline V gene lookup returns CDR1 LGHDT and CDR2 YNNKEL (reference sequence). CDR3 loop: CASSQGGGNNEQFF. The DNA of the CDR3 is TGTGCCAGCAGCCAAGGGGGCGGAAACAATGAGCAGTTCTTC.

This clonotype was seen a few times. One junction end disagrees with the germline gene, perhaps due to a read error. The chain recombines TRBV5-5 with TRBJ1-6, with unresolved D. The CDR3 spans 16 residues. Germline CDR1 and CDR2: SGHKS and YYEKEE (reference sequence). CDR3 residues: CASRPRAQTDNSPLHF. The CDR3 nucleotides read TGTGCCAGCAGGCCCCGTGCCCAAACCGATAATTCGCCCCTCCACTTT.

In DNA form, the CDR3 reads TGCAGCGTTACGGAGGGGCCCCAGTCCTACAATGAGCAGTTCTTC. This gives the protein CSVTEGPQSYNEQFF. The V and J genes are TRBV29-1 and TRBJ2-1, with D possibly being TRBD2 (6 bases). Trimming stripped 5 bases from V and 1 base from J, with 15 bases between. Looked up from germline, CDR1 is SQVTM and CDR2 is ANQGSEA. The CDR3 is 15 residues long.

This chain uses TRBV12-3 or TRBV12-4 with TRBJ2-3; D call uncertain. Trimming left V 7 bases short and J 6 bases short, with 8 bases between. This CDR3 is built from 11 residues. The DNA of the CDR3 is TGTGCCAGCACTGTTTTGGATACGCAGTATTTT. Translation gives CASTVLDTQYF.